The present T cell receptor (beta chain) was sequenced within a study of T cell changes during pregnancy in multiple sclerosis (dated by TCRdb to the late 2010s). Study-level background: The study looked at changes in the T cell repertoire across pregnancy in women with multiple sclerosis.

Comment on this clone: What this receptor recognizes is not known. The input lacks base qualities; no much larger clone sits a single base away.

From a lookup of the germline V gene, CDR1 and CDR2 are SGDLS and YYNGEE. Trimming leaves V shorter by 0 bases and J shorter by 4 bases, with the junction holding 9 bases beyond the gene matches. Including the terminal cysteine and phenylalanine, the CDR3 comprises 16 residues. The read is trimmed to its CDR3 DNA, 48 bases read in frame from base 1. The library was built by means of the immunoSEQ multiplex PCR assay. Imported from immuneACCESS, the table was reduced by TCRdb to in-frame sequences with V and J called. These copies leave out some clones; in studies compared against another copy, an unresolved V gene accounts for under half, and the cause of the remainder is not known. This sample holds some 31,000 clones; roughly 92% were observed only once. Together, the top ten hold about 5.7% of the sample.

The chain uses TRBV9 and TRBJ1-2, and TRBD1 matches 7 of the central bases. The receptor comes from a female donor with multiple sclerosis, enrolled in a pregnancy study. Sample: CD8+ T cells from peripheral blood mononuclear cells, taken before pregnancy. CDR3 sequence: CASSVGNRQGVYGYTF. The DNA reads TGTGCCAGCAGCGTAGGGAATCGACAGGGAGTCTATGGCTACACCTTC.